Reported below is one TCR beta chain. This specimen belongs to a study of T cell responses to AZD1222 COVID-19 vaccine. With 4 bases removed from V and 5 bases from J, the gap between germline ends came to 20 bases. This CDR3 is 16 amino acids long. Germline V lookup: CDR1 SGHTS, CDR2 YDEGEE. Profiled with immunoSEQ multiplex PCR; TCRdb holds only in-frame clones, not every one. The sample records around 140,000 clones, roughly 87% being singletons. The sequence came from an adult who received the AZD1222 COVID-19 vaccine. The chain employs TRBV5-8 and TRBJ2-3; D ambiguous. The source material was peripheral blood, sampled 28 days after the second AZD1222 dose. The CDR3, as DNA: TGTGCCAGCAGCCTCGAATGGGGAAAGCCCGGAGATACGCAGTATTTT. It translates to CASSLEWGKPGDTQYF.